This paragraph covers one T cell receptor beta chain sequence. CDR1 is LNHDA, CDR2 SQIVND, per germline (reference sequence). This CDR3 contains 17 residues. V was cut by 7 bases and J by 4 bases, with 25 bases left in between. Method: immunoSEQ multiplex PCR; TCRdb's copy keeps in-frame clones and lacks some. This table has 200,000 or so clones, 87% appearing once. This record belongs to a study of blood T cell repertoires in COVID-19. The sequence was collected from a man in his forties or fifties with active or convalescent COVID-19. This chain joins TRBV19 and TRBJ1-2; a possible D gene is TRBD1 (5 bases). Sequenced sample: peripheral blood. The CDR3 spells CASTLDSSVITSYGYTF. The CDR3 region has the DNA TGTGCCAGTACCTTAGACAGCTCGGTGATTACAAGCTATGGCTACACCTTC.